These T cell receptor beta chains were read from a single sample in a study of vaccination and CD4 T cells after COVID-19. Antigen specificity for these receptors is unknown. TCRdb used MiXCR to reprocess the PCR reads, holding one entry per CDR3 protein. The sample lists several thousand distinct CDR3 sequences, around 50% seen once, with approximately 25% in the top ten. Sequencing was done on a sample of CD4+ T cells from blood, cultured in vitro. The source is a human donor in good health. Both conserved end residues are part of each CDR3. A D gene is named only where the DNA matches it firmly. Size is stated for part of the rows, as once, few or many counts, or as a class when the clone is expanded.

>NA|NA|TRBJ1-1|13|TRBV5-1
CASSSIGNTEAFF
TGCGCCAGCAGCTCTATCGGGAACACTGAAGCTTTCTTT
>NA|NA|TRBJ1-3|15|TRBV19
CASSIPRGTGNTIYF
TGTGCCAGTAGTATTCCCCGGGGAACTGGAAACACCATATATTTT
>NA|once|TRBJ2-2|15|TRBV6-5
CASSLDNLNTGELFF
TGTGCCAGCAGTTTGGACAACCTGAACACCGGGGAGCTGTTTTTT
>TRBD1|NA|TRBJ2-7|14|TRBV27
CASSLPGQGVEQYF
TGTGCCAGCAGTTTACCGGGACAGGGGGTCGAGCAGTACTTC
>TRBD1|NA|TRBJ2-7|14|TRBV10-3
CATIGQGVGNEQYF
TGTGCCACCATAGGACAGGGGGTTGGAAACGAGCAGTACTTC
>NA|NA|TRBJ2-3|14|TRBV2
CASSSPLSTDTQYF
TGTGCCAGCAGTTCGCCTCTCTCCACAGATACGCAGTATTTT
>NA|NA|TRBJ1-5|13|TRBV14
CASSQDMRQPQHF
TGTGCCAGCAGCCAAGATATGCGGCAGCCCCAGCATTTT
>TRBD1|few|TRBJ1-2|18|TRBV20-1
CSAHATSVGTGFAHGYTF
TGCAGTGCTCATGCAACTTCGGTTGGGACAGGGTTTGCCCATGGCTACACCTTC
>NA|NA|TRBJ1-1|13|TRBV6-1
CASSQLGGNEAFF
TGTGCCAGCAGCCAACTAGGGGGGAATGAAGCTTTCTTT
>TRBD1|few|TRBJ2-7|13|TRBV5-1
CASNPTGAREQYF
TGCGCCAGCAACCCGACAGGGGCTAGGGAGCAGTACTTC
>NA|few|TRBJ2-2|14|TRBV11-2
CASSLWEATGELFF
TGTGCCAGCAGCTTATGGGAGGCCACCGGGGAGCTGTTTTTT
>NA|few|TRBJ1-1|15|TRBV20-1
CSASADFWAVTEAFF
TGCAGTGCCAGTGCTGACTTTTGGGCGGTCACTGAAGCTTTCTTT
>TRBD2|few|TRBJ2-5|18|TRBV7-2
CASSLLPVAGGTQETQYF
TGTGCCAGCAGCTTGCTCCCAGTAGCCGGGGGGACCCAAGAGACCCAGTACTTC
>NA|NA|TRBJ2-3|15|TRBV6-5
CASSYSDGTTDTQYF
TGTGCCAGCAGTTACTCGGACGGAACCACAGATACGCAGTATTTT
>NA|NA|TRBJ2-1|15|TRBV6-1
CASSDEVIIYNEQFF
TGTGCCAGCAGTGATGAGGTGATAATCTACAATGAGCAGTTCTTC
>NA|NA|TRBJ1-1|15|TRBV5-1
CASSLGKSLNTEAFF
TGCGCCAGCAGCTTGGGGAAATCCTTGAACACTGAAGCTTTCTTT
>NA|NA|TRBJ2-7|14|TRBV11-2
CASSPQGGPYEQYF
TGTGCCAGCAGCCCCCAGGGGGGCCCATACGAGCAGTACTTC
>NA|few|TRBJ1-1|13|TRBV7-2
CASSLDSSTEAFF
TGTGCCAGCAGCTTAGATTCCTCCACTGAAGCTTTCTTT
>NA|NA|TRBJ1-5|13|TRBV12-3/TRBV12-4
CASSFSRDQPQHF
TGTGCCAGCAGTTTCAGCAGGGATCAGCCCCAGCATTTT
>TRBD1|NA|TRBJ1-5|18|TRBV20-1
CSARNRDRGPVGNRPQHF
TGCAGTGCTAGGAACCGGGACAGGGGGCCTGTTGGCAATCGGCCCCAGCATTTT
>NA|NA|TRBJ2-7|14|TRBV12-3/TRBV12-4
CASSFGPSSYEQYF
TGTGCCAGCAGTTTCGGGCCCAGCTCCTACGAGCAGTACTTC
>TRBD1|NA|TRBJ1-1|16|TRBV12-3/TRBV12-4
CASAAGTGAVDTEAFF
TGTGCCAGCGCAGCCGGGACAGGGGCGGTGGACACTGAAGCTTTCTTT
>NA|NA|TRBJ1-1|13|TRBV20-1
CSARGGRAGVAFF
TGCAGTGCTAGAGGGGGCAGGGCTGGCGTAGCTTTCTTT
>TRBD1|NA|TRBJ1-6|16|TRBV7-8
CASSFSLDRVNSPLHF
TGTGCCAGCAGCTTTTCTTTAGACAGGGTGAATTCACCCCTCCACTTT
>TRBD1|NA|TRBJ2-6|18|TRBV14
CASSQAWQGARGANVLTF
TGTGCCAGCAGCCAAGCTTGGCAGGGGGCGAGAGGGGCCAACGTCCTGACTTTC
>NA|few|TRBJ1-5|15|TRBV19
CASSSFGGRNQPQHF
TGTGCCAGTAGTAGCTTTGGTGGGCGAAATCAGCCCCAGCATTTT
>TRBD2|few|TRBJ2-3|16|TRBV27
CASSPTSGGVTDTQYF
TGTGCCAGCAGTCCCACTAGCGGGGGAGTCACAGATACGCAGTATTTT
>TRBD1|few|TRBJ1-5|15|TRBV6-1
CASSDRGHSNQPQHF
TGTGCCAGCAGCGACAGGGGACATAGCAATCAGCCCCAGCATTTT
>NA|NA|TRBJ2-7|13|TRBV6-1
CASSPTGLYEQYF
TGTGCCAGCAGTCCTACAGGTCTCTACGAGCAGTACTTC
>NA|once|TRBJ1-1|14|TRBV12-3/TRBV12-4
CASSSGRQTREAFF
TGTGCCAGCAGTAGTGGACGACAGACCCGAGAAGCTTTCTTT
>TRBD1|NA|TRBJ2-7|15|TRBV5-6
CASSPLGTGNYEQYF
TGTGCCAGCAGCCCCCTTGGGACAGGGAACTACGAGCAGTACTTC